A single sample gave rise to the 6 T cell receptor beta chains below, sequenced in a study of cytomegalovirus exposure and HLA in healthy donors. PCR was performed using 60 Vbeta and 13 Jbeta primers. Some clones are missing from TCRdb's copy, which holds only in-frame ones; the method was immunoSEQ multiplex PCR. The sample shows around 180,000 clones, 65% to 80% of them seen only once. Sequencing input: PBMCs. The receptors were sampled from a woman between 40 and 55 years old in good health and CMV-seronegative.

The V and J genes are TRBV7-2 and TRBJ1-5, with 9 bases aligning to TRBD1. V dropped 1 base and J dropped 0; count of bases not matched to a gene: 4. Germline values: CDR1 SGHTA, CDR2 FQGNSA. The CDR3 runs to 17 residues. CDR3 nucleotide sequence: TGTGCCAGCAGCTTAGTGGGACAGGGATATAGCAATCAGCCCCAGCATTTT. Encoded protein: CASSLVGQGYSNQPQHF.

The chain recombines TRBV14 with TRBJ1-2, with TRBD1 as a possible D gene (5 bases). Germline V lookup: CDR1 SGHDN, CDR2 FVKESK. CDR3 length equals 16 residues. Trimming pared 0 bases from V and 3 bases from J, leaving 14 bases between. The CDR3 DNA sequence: TGTGCCAGCAGCCAAGATTTGGCGGGGCGGGACTATGGCTACACCTTC. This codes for CASSQDLAGRDYGYTF.

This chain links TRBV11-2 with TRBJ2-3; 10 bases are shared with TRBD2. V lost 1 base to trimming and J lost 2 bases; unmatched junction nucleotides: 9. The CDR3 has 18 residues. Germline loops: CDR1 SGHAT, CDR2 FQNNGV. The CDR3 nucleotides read TGTGCCAGCAGCTTAGTCTGGGTAGCGGGAGGCTACACAGATACGCAGTATTTT. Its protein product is CASSLVWVAGGYTDTQYF. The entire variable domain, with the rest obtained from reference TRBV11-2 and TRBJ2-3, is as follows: EAGVAQSPRYKIIEKRQSVAFWCNPISGHATLYWYQQILGQGPKLLIQFQNNGVVDDSQLPKDRFSAERLKGVDSTLKIQPAKLEDSAVYLCASSLVWVAGGYTDTQYFGPGTRLTVL.

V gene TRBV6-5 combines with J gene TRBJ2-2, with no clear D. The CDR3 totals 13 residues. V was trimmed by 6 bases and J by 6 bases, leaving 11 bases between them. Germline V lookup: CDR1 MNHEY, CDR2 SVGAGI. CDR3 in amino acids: CASRARFAGELFF. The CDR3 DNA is TGTGCCAGCAGGGCCAGGTTCGCCGGGGAGCTGTTTTTT.

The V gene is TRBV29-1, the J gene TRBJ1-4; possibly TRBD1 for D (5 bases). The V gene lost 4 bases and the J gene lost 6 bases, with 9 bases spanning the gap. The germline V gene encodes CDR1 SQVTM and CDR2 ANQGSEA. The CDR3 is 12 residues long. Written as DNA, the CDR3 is TGCAGCGTTGGGGGGGAGGATGAAAAACTGTTTTTT. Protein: CSVGGEDEKLFF.

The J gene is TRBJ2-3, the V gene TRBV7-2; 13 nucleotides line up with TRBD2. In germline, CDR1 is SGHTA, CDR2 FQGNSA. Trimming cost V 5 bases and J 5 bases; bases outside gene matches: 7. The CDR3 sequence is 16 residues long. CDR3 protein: CASSKGLAGAIDTQYF. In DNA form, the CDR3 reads TGTGCCAGCAGCAAAGGACTAGCGGGAGCAATAGATACGCAGTATTTT.